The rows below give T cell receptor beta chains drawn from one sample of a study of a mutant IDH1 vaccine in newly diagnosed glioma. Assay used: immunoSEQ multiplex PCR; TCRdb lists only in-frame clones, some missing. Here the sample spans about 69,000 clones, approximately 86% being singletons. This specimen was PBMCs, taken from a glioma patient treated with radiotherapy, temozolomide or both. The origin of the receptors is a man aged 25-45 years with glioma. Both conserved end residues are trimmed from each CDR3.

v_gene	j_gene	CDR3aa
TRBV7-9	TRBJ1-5	ASSLAGGLLNQPQH
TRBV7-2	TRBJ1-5	ASTSGTGNNQPQH
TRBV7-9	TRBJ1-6	ASSSGTESSYNSPLH
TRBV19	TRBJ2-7	ASSREVGAYEQY
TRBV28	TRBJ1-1	ASRPHSGGGYTEAF
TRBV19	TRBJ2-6	ASSSQGGSGANVLT
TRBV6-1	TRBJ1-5	ASSEFLVTLARQPQH
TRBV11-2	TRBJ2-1	ASSLSNNEQF
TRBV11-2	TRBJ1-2	ASSPSLANYGYT
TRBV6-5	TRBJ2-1	ASSYSGEYEQF
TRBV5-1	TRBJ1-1	ASSLNGENTEAF
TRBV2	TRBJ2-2	ASSENPDYGELF
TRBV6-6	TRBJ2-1	ASSYEGGVGEQF
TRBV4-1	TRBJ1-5	ASSYLQRGNNQPQH
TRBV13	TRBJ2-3	ASSLGYRGGGTDTQY
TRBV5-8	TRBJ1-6	ASSRGQNNSPLH
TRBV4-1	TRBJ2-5	ASSLGQEKTQY
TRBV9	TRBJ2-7	ASSVMTGFDEQY
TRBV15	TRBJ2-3	ATSSTRQGADTQY
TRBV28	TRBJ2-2	ASSGVWLAGDHLKLF
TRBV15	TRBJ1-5	ATSRDRDQPQH
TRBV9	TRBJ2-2	ASSPRDRMNTGELF
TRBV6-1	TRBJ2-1	ASSGQRYNEQF
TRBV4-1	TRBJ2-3	ASSQPNRAPIADTQY
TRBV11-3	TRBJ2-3	ASSLEVSVPH
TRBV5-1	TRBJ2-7	ASSLGAQFGEDHEQY
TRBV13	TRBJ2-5	ASSLGGGLETQY
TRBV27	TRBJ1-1	ASSRDRVNTEAF
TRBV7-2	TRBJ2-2	ASSLPGLVFSGELF
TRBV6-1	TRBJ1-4	ASSDLRGDNEKLF
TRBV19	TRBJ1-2	ASSVNPGYGYT
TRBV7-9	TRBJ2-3	ASSSGGSTDTQY
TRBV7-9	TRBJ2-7	ASSLLAGGPNEQY
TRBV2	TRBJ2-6	ASTPLGSGANVLT
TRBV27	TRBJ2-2	ASLTIRGPPSNTGELF
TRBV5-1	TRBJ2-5	ASTLSPDVYQETQY
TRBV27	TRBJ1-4	ASKYEGGATNEKLF
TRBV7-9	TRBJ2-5	ASNRPGDRQETQY
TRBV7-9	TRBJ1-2	ASSYGSGVYT
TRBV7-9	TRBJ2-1	ASSLEGLAVYNEQF
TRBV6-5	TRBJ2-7	ASSTIGGSEQY
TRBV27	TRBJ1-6	ASSPSWGGEYNSPLH
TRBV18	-	ASSPAGFTYEQY
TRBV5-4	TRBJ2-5	ASSPGLSPTQETQY
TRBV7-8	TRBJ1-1	ASSIGEGWNTEAF
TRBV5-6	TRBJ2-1	ASRWVFGGADNEQF
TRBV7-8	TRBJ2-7	ASSPRTIGTNYEQY
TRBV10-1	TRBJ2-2	ASSDLTGELF
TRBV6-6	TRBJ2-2	ASRPLAGVGNGELF
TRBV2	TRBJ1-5	ASGLRGISAPKH
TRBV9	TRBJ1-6	ASSVVGRVGSPLH
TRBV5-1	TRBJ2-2	ASSSSTSLTGELF